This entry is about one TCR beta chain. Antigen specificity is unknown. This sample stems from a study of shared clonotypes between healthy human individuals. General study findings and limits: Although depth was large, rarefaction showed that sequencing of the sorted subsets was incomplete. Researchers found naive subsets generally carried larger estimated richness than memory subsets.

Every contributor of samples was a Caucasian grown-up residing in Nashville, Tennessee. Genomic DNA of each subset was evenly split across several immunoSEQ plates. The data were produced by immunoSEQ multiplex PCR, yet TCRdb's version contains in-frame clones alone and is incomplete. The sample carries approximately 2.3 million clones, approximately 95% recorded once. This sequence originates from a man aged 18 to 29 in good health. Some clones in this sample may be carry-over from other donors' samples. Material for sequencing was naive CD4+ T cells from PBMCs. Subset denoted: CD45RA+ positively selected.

The CDR3 bases are TGTGCCAGCAAGACTGACAGGGGGGCCGGGGAGCTGTTTTTT. This translates into CASKTDRGAGELFF. This chain joins TRBV7-2 and TRBJ2-2; 9 bases agree with TRBD1. Germline V gene lookup returns CDR1 SGHTA and CDR2 FQGNSA. This CDR3 has 14 amino acids. Unmatched junction bases numbered 6, after V lost 7 bases and J lost 6 bases.